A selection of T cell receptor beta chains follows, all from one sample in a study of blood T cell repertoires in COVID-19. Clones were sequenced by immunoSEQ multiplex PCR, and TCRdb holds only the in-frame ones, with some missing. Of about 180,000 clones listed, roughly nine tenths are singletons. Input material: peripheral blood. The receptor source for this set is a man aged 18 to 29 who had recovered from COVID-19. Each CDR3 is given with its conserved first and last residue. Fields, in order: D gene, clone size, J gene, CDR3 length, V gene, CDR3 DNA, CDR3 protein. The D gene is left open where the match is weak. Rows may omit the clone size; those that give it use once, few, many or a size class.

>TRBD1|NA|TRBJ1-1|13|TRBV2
TGTGCCAGCAGAGGGACAGGGGAAACTGAAGCTTTCTTT
CASRGTGETEAFF
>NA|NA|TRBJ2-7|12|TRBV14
TGTGCCAGCAGCCAAGTTGCGGCCGAGCAGTACTTC
CASSQVAAEQYF
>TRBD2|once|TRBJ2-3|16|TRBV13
TGTGCCAGCAGCCTCGATAGCGGGACTAGCACAGATACGCAGTATTTT
CASSLDSGTSTDTQYF
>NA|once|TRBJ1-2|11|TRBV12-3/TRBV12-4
TGTGCCAGCAGGGCTTCGGGTGGCTACACCTTC
CASRASGGYTF
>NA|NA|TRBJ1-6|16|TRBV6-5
TGTGCCAGCAGTTACCCTGTTGGGGGACATCGCTCACCCCTCCACTTT
CASSYPVGGHRSPLHF
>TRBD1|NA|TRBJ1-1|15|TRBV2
TGTGCCAGCTGGACAGGGGGCTCCCGGAACACTGAAGCTTTCTTT
CASWTGGSRNTEAFF
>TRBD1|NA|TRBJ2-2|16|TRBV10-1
TGCGCCAGCAGTGAGTCTGTGACAGGGGGTGCCGGGGAGCTGTTTTTT
CASSESVTGGAGELFF
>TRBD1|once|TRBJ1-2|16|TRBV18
TGTGCCAGCTCACCAGAGACAGGGGGGCCCTACTATGGCTACACCTTC
CASSPETGGPYYGYTF
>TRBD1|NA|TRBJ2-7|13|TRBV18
TGTGCCAGCTCGGGACAGGGCTCCTACGAGCAGTACTTC
CASSGQGSYEQYF
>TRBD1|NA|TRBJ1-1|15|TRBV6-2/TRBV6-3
TGTGCCAGCAGTACCCAGGACAGGGGCTACACTGAAGCTTTCTTT
CASSTQDRGYTEAFF
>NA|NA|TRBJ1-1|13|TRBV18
TGTGCCAGCTCTCCAGACATGAACACTGAAGCTTTCTTT
CASSPDMNTEAFF
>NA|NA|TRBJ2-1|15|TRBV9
TGTGCCAGCAGCCTTTCTCGCGGAGCCTACAATGAGCAGTTCTTC
CASSLSRGAYNEQFF
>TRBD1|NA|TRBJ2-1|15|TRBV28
TGTGCCAGCAAGAAAGGACAGGGCTCCTACAATGAGCAGTTCTTC
CASKKGQGSYNEQFF
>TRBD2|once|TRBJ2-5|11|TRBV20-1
TGCAGTGGACTAGCAAGTGAGACCCAGTACTTC
CSGLASETQYF
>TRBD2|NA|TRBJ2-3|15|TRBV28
TGTGCCAGCAGCCCGAGCGGGGGGAGCACAGATACGCAGTATTTT
CASSPSGGSTDTQYF
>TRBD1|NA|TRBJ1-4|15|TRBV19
TGTGCCAGTGGAAGAAGACAGGGGGTCGGTGAAAAACTGTTTTTT
CASGRRQGVGEKLFF
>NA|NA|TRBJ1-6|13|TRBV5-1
TGCGCCAGCAGCTTGGTAGGGGAATCACCCCTCCACTTT
CASSLVGESPLHF
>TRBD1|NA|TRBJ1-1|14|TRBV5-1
TGCGCCAGCAGGCGAGACAGGGTGGACACTGAAGCTTTCTTT
CASRRDRVDTEAFF
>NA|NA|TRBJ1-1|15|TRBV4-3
TGCGCCAGCAGCCAAGATCAGGGTTCGGGCACTGAAGCTTTCTTT
CASSQDQGSGTEAFF
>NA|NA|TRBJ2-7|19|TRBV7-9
TGTGCCAGCAGCTCATCCCGGGCAACGGGATCGGTGGGGTCCTACGAGCAGTACTTC
CASSSSRATGSVGSYEQYF
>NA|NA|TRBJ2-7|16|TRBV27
TGTGCCAGCAGTTTGGGCCCCGGACAGCTATCTTACGAGCAGTACTTC
CASSLGPGQLSYEQYF
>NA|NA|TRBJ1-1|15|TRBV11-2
TGTGCCAGCAGCTCCTCAGTGGGGCCGGACACTGAAGCTTTCTTT
CASSSSVGPDTEAFF
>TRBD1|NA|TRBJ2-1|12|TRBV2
TGTGCCAGCAGTTCCACAGGGGATGAGCAGTTCTTC
CASSSTGDEQFF
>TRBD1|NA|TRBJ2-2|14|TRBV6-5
TGTGCCAGCACGGGGACAGCCCTCACCGGGGAGCTGTTTTTT
CASTGTALTGELFF
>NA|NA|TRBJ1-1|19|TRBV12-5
TGTGCTAGTGGTTTGGTACGTTCCGGGGGAAATAACTTAAACACTGAAGCTTTCTTT
CASGLVRSGGNNLNTEAFF
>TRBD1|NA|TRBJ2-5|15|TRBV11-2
TGTGCCAGCAGCCCCTTCCCTGACAGGGAAGAGACCCAGTACTTC
CASSPFPDREETQYF
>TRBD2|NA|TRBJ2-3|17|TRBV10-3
TGTGCCATCAGGGGAGGGGGTAGCGGGGCCGGAGAAGATACGCAGTATTTT
CAIRGGGSGAGEDTQYF
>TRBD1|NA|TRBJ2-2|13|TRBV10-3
TGTGCCAACCGGGACAGGGCGACCGGGGAGCTGTTTTTT
CANRDRATGELFF
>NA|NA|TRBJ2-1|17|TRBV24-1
TGTGCCACCAGTGACATCACGGGACTTAGCTCCTACAATGAGCAGTTCTTC
CATSDITGLSSYNEQFF
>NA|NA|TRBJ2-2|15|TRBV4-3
TGCGCCAGCAGCCAGTTCGTGGGAGGTACCGGGGAGCTGTTTTTT
CASSQFVGGTGELFF
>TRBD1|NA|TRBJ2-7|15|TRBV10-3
TGTGCCATCAGTGAGCCCGGGACAGGGGCCTACGAGCAGTACTTC
CAISEPGTGAYEQYF